These 17 T cell receptor beta chains originate from one sample sequenced in a study of T cells in Graves' hyperthyroidism and ophthalmopathy (dated by TCRdb to the late 2010s). Receptor libraries were prepared by multiplex PCR. Instrument used: Illumina HiSeq 2000. The TCR beta CDR3 regions were amplified from the RNA transcripts. For the first round of RT-PCR on the TCR CDR3, the HTBI primer set was used together with the Qiagen OneStep RT-PCR kit. Through fastp at Q25 and MiXCR, TCRdb rebuilt clones from the public reads, retaining in-frame beta chains. Rows are combined by CDR3 protein, so each entry shows the most common genes and DNA. This sample is represented by about 640,000 distinct CDR3 sequences; about 14% of them were singletons. Under 15% of the sample is taken by the ten largest. The specimen sequenced was blood. The receptors originated from a woman aged 45 to 65 with Graves' ophthalmopathy.

This chain links TRBV19 with TRBJ2-2; D possibly matches TRBD1 or TRBD2 (5 bases each). Germline values: CDR1 LNHDA, CDR2 SQIVND (reference sequence). The V and J ends lost 5 bases and 7 bases respectively, with 14 bases between them. The CDR3 contains 14 residues. CDR3 protein: CASSDGTVNGELFF. The CDR3, as DNA: TGTGCCAGTAGTGACGGGACGGTAAACGGGGAGCTGTTTTTT.

This clonotype was seen more than once but under ten times. The chain combines TRBV5-1 with TRBJ2-4, with D perhaps being TRBD1 or TRBD2 (5 bases each). Trimming took off 0 bases at V and 3 bases at J, with 19 bases between the two ends. The length of the CDR3 is 18 residues. CDR1 and CDR2 (germline): SGHRS, YFSETQ. The DNA for the CDR3 is TGCGCCAGCAGCTTGGATTATAGTCCACGGGACCACAAAAACATTCAGTACTTC. Protein: CASSLDYSPRDHKNIQYF.

The table lists this clonotype with many counts. The chain combines TRBV5-1 with TRBJ2-2, with 10 nucleotides matching TRBD2. Trimming removed 0 bases from V and 1 base from J; junction bases left unmatched: 3. This CDR3 has 17 amino acids. Germline-derived CDR1 and CDR2 are SGHRS and YFSETQ. CDR3: CASSLEASGRNTGELFF. For the CDR3, the DNA is TGCGCCAGCAGCTTGGAGGCTAGCGGGAGGAACACCGGGGAGCTGTTTTTT. Supplemented by reference TRBV5-1 and TRBJ2-2, the full variable domain reads KAGVTQTPRYLIKTRGQQVTLSCSPISGHRSVSWYQQTPGQGLQFLFEYFSETQRNKGNFPGRFSGRQFSNSRSEMNVSTLELGDSALYLCASSLEASGRNTGELFFGEGSRLTVL.

In this sample, this clonotype turned up many times. The chain combines TRBV12-3 or TRBV12-4 with TRBJ1-1; D is perhaps TRBD1 (6 bases). The germline V and J ends were trimmed by 5 bases and 5 bases, with 15 bases remaining between them. CDR3 size: 14 residues. CDR3 amino acids: CASSPAPGVTEAFF. Here the CDR3 DNA reads TGTGCCAGCAGTCCAGCCCCAGGGGTGACTGAAGCTTTCTTT.

This clonotype was seen many times. This chain uses TRBV18 with TRBJ2-7, with 13 bases that match TRBD2. This CDR3 region has 15 residues. Losses at the gene ends were 4 bases for V and 6 bases for J; bases not matched to a gene: 6. Germline CDR1 reads KGHSH; CDR2 reads LQKENI. Written as DNA, the CDR3 is TGTGCCAGCTCACGGCCGGGACTAGCGGGACCCGAGCAGTACTTC. Protein: CASSRPGLAGPEQYF.

There are many counts of this clonotype. The J gene is TRBJ1-2, the V gene TRBV18, with a weak D call TRBD1 (5 bases). The CDR3 has 13 amino acids. Deletions cut 3 bases from V and 2 bases from J, with 7 bases between. Per the germline V gene, CDR1 is KGHSH and CDR2 is LQKENI. This CDR3 reads CASSPGPNYGYTF. DNA for the CDR3: TGTGCCAGCTCACCGGGACCAAACTATGGCTACACCTTC.

This clonotype was recorded at least ten times. J is TRBJ2-7 and V is TRBV28; D is unclear. Trimming cost V 2 bases and J 7 bases, with 6 bases left between them. Germline CDR1 and CDR2: MDHEN and SYDVKM. The CDR3 has 11 amino acids. CDR3 protein: CASSLQSEQYF. CDR3 coding DNA: TGTGCCAGCAGTTTACAGAGTGAGCAGTACTTC. Using reference TRBV28 and TRBJ2-7 for the parts outside the CDR3, the full variable domain is DVKVTQSSRYLVKRTGEKVFLECVQDMDHENMFWYRQDPGLGLRLIYFSYDVKMKEKGDIPEGYSVSREKKERFSLILESASTNQTSMYLCASSLQSEQYFGPGTRLTVT.

This rearrangement joins TRBV2 to TRBJ1-5; TRBD1 matches 11 bases. The V and J ends lost 4 bases and 5 bases, in that order; junction bases with no gene match: 4. This CDR3 has 15 amino acids. Germline CDR1 is SNHLY and CDR2 is FYNNEI. CDR3 protein: CASSVRTGGDQPQHF. The DNA of the CDR3 is TGTGCCAGCAGTGTGCGGACAGGGGGCGATCAGCCCCAGCATTTT.

This clonotype has at least ten counts. The rearrangement uses TRBV6-1 and TRBJ2-5; 9 positions match TRBD2. V gave up 6 bases and J gave up 4 bases; unmatched junction bases: 12. CDR1 is MNHNS, CDR2 SASEGT, per germline. This CDR3 contains 16 residues. Here the CDR3 reads CASSELAASGTETQYF. CDR3 bases: TGTGCCAGCAGCGAGTTAGCAGCTAGCGGGACAGAGACCCAGTACTTC.

A note on this clonotype: A much larger clone differs from this one at a single base, so this may be a read error. The V gene is TRBV20-1, the J gene TRBJ1-2, with TRBD1 matching 7 bases. Per the germline V gene, CDR1 is DFQATT and CDR2 is SNEGSKA (reference sequence). This CDR3 has 12 residues. The CDR3 coding sequence is TGCAGGACGGGACAGCCAAACTATGGCTACACCTTC. It is translated as CRTGQPNYGYTF.

This clonotype appeared a few times. V gene TRBV30 combines with J gene TRBJ1-5; unclear D gene. The length of the CDR3 is 15 residues. In germline, CDR1 is GTSNPN, CDR2 SVGIG (reference sequence). V lost 1 base and J 0 bases, leaving 10 bases between the germline ends. The CDR3 loop is CAWSAGSVSNQPQHF. The DNA of the CDR3 is TGTGCCTGGAGTGCCGGGTCAGTTAGCAATCAGCCCCAGCATTTT.

In this sample, this clonotype turned up a few times. In DNA form, the CDR3 reads TGCGCCAGCAGCCACCCGGGACTCCTCGGCTACACCTTC. Translated, it gives CASSHPGLLGYTF. The chain carries TRBV4-3 and TRBJ1-2; tentatively, D is TRBD1 (5 bases). V was clipped by 3 bases and J by 8 bases, with 13 bases between them. CDR3 length: 13 amino acids. CDR1 and CDR2 from the germline V gene are LGHNA and YSLEER.

The table lists this clonotype with a few counts. This rearrangement joins TRBV7-2 to TRBJ1-3; D is possibly TRBD1 (6 bases). The CDR3 contains 15 residues. V lost 5 bases and J lost 1, with 12 bases in between. Looked up from germline, CDR1 is SGHTA and CDR2 is FQGNSA. CDR3 sequence: CASSRGGASGNTIYF. CDR3 nucleotide sequence: TGTGCCAGCAGCCGCGGGGGGGCTTCTGGAAACACCATATATTTT.

The V and J genes are TRBV9 and TRBJ1-1, with D perhaps matching TRBD1 (5 bases). In germline, CDR1 is SGDLS, CDR2 YYNGEE. The CDR3 is 14 residues long. Trimming cost V 4 bases and J 6 bases, with 16 bases left between them. CDR3 sequence reads: CASSPRTWGAEAFF. CDR3 DNA: TGTGCCAGCAGCCCCCGGACCTGGGGGGCTGAAGCTTTCTTT.

This clonotype was seen at least ten times. The CDR3 reads CASSVSRVPPTDTQYF. In DNA, the CDR3 is TGTGCCAGCAGTGTAAGCAGGGTCCCCCCCACAGATACGCAGTATTTT. V usage is TRBV2 and J usage is TRBJ2-3; TRBD1 might be the D (5 bases). Looked up from germline, CDR1 is SNHLY and CDR2 is FYNNEI. The CDR3 totals 16 residues. The V end was cut by 4 bases, the J end by 2 bases, with 16 bases between.

V and J are TRBV5-6 and TRBJ2-3; 7 bases agree with TRBD1. CDR1 and CDR2 from the germline V gene are SGHDT and YYEEEE. The ends lost 0 bases at V and 4 bases at J; junction bases unmatched: 5. The CDR3 extends over 15 amino acids. CDR3 DNA: TGTGCCAGCAGCTTGGCCCAGGGGGTTGCAGATACGCAGTATTTT. Protein sequence: CASSLAQGVADTQYF.

The table lists this clonotype with many counts. The chain joins TRBV20-1 to TRBJ2-1, with 8 nucleotides matching TRBD2. This CDR3 is 14 amino acids long. V was clipped by 6 bases and J by 6 bases; unmatched bases: 10. CDR1 is DFQATT, CDR2 SNEGSKA, per germline (reference sequence). This CDR3 reads CSAQRAGRANEQFF. The DNA of the CDR3 is TGCAGTGCCCAGAGAGCCGGGAGGGCCAATGAGCAGTTCTTC.